Listed below are T cell receptor beta chains from one sample, sequenced in a study of blood T cells in healthy people across ages. From the 5' RACE reads, TCRdb called clonotypes with MiXCR, one entry per CDR3 protein. The sample includes hundreds of thousands of distinct CDR3 sequences, 20% to 25% seen only once; the top ten take 8% to 10%. The same sample was also used in a study of T cells of mothers and their children.

The sequencing sample was made of blood. These receptors originate from a boy between 10 and 17 years old in good health. CDR3s include the opening cysteine and the closing phenylalanine or tryptophan. D genes are given only for firm matches. Expanded clones are given a class, and other clones once, few, many or no size at all.

size: .; V: TRBV21-1; D: .; J: TRBJ2-5; DNA: TGTGCCAGCAGCAGCTTTTGTGAGTTCAACACGGGCCAAGAGACCCAGTACTTC; CDR3: CASSSFCEFNTGQETQYF
size: .; V: TRBV12-3/TRBV12-4; D: TRBD1; J: TRBJ1-6; DNA: TGTGCCAGCAGTCCCCAGGGGGCAGGGTATAATTCACCCCTCCACTTT; CDR3: CASSPQGAGYNSPLHF
size: few; V: TRBV29-1; D: .; J: TRBJ1-1; DNA: TGCAGCGTTGGGACCGGGAGAAACACTGAAGCTTTCTTT; CDR3: CSVGTGRNTEAFF
size: few; V: TRBV5-1; D: .; J: TRBJ2-3; DNA: TGCGCCAGCAGCTCGGCGGGGCCAGGCACAGATACGCAGTATTTT; CDR3: CASSSAGPGTDTQYF
size: .; V: TRBV6-2/TRBV6-3; D: .; J: TRBJ1-1; DNA: TGTGCCAGCATGCGGAACACTGAAGCTTTCTTT; CDR3: CASMRNTEAFF
size: few; V: TRBV29-1; D: .; J: TRBJ2-7; DNA: TGCAGCGTTGAGCCCCAAGGGTCCTACGGGCAGTACTTC; CDR3: CSVEPQGSYGQYF
size: .; V: TRBV5-1; D: .; J: TRBJ1-1; DNA: TGCGCCAGCAGCTTGTTAGACATGAACACTGAAGCTTTCTTT; CDR3: CASSLLDMNTEAFF
size: few; V: TRBV29-1; D: TRBD2; J: TRBJ2-7; DNA: TGCAGCGTCACTGGCGGGAGATACGAGCAGTACTTC; CDR3: CSVTGGRYEQYF
size: few; V: TRBV9; D: TRBD1; J: TRBJ2-4; DNA: TGTGCCAGCAGCCCGGGACAGGGGTGGAACATTCAGTACTTC; CDR3: CASSPGQGWNIQYF
size: few; V: TRBV4-1; D: .; J: TRBJ2-7; DNA: TGCGCCAGCAGCCAAGATTGGAACGAGCAGTACTTC; CDR3: CASSQDWNEQYF
size: few; V: TRBV6-5; D: .; J: TRBJ2-1; DNA: TGTGCCAGCAGTTACAACCCCTCCTACAATGAGCAGTTCTTC; CDR3: CASSYNPSYNEQFF
size: .; V: TRBV29-1; D: .; J: TRBJ1-2; DNA: TGCAGCGTTCGGCAAGTCCGGGACTATGGCTACACCTTC; CDR3: CSVRQVRDYGYTF
size: few; V: TRBV2; D: .; J: TRBJ1-2; DNA: TGTGCCAGCAGTGAACGCACAGACAGTAACTATGGCTACACCTTC; CDR3: CASSERTDSNYGYTF
size: .; V: TRBV25-1; D: TRBD1; J: TRBJ2-5; DNA: TGTGCCAGCAGTGACCCCTCCCCCGGGACAGGGTTGGAGACCCAGTACTTC; CDR3: CASSDPSPGTGLETQYF
size: .; V: TRBV3-1; D: TRBD2; J: TRBJ2-3; DNA: TGTGCCAGCAGCCCGATAGCGGGGGACCTCCGGGATACGCAGTATTTT; CDR3: CASSPIAGDLRDTQYF
size: few; V: TRBV20-1; D: .; J: TRBJ2-1; DNA: TGCAGTGCTGGTGGTATGGGCCAACTGGATGAGCAGTTCTTC; CDR3: CSAGGMGQLDEQFF
size: few; V: TRBV29-1; D: .; J: TRBJ2-2; DNA: TGCAGCGTAGCCTTGAACACCGGGGAGCTGTTTTTT; CDR3: CSVALNTGELFF
size: few; V: TRBV10-2; D: TRBD2; J: TRBJ2-1; DNA: TGCGCCAGCAGTGAGTCCACCCTTGGTGGCGGGAGTGTAGTTGAGCAGTTCTTC; CDR3: CASSESTLGGGSVVEQFF
size: .; V: TRBV7-2; D: TRBD1; J: TRBJ2-7; DNA: TGTGCCAGCAGCCCCTCCGGGACAGGGGTGTACGAGCAGTACTTC; CDR3: CASSPSGTGVYEQYF
size: .; V: TRBV12-3/TRBV12-4; D: .; J: TRBJ2-7; DNA: TGTGCCAGCAGTCCACAGGGCCACGAGCAGTACTTC; CDR3: CASSPQGHEQYF
size: .; V: TRBV29-1; D: .; J: TRBJ2-3; DNA: TGCAGCGTCGTGGGACAATTCACAGATACGCAGTATTTT; CDR3: CSVVGQFTDTQYF
size: .; V: TRBV11-3; D: TRBD1; J: TRBJ2-3; DNA: TGTGCCAGCAGCGCTCAGGGGGCCCTCCCCACAGATACGCAGTATTTT; CDR3: CASSAQGALPTDTQYF
size: .; V: TRBV13; D: TRBD2; J: TRBJ2-7; DNA: TGTGCCAGCAGCTTGATCCTAGCGGGGTCCTACGAGCAGTACTTC; CDR3: CASSLILAGSYEQYF
size: few; V: TRBV20-1; D: TRBD1; J: TRBJ2-5; DNA: TGCAGTGCTCGCTGGACAGGAGTTCGGGAGACCCAGTACTTC; CDR3: CSARWTGVRETQYF
size: .; V: TRBV13; D: .; J: TRBJ2-5; DNA: TGTGCCAGCAGCTTATCGGTCCCCCGGGACAACAAAGAAGAGACCCAGTACTTC; CDR3: CASSLSVPRDNKEETQYF
size: .; V: TRBV6-6; D: TRBD1; J: TRBJ2-7; DNA: TGTGCCAGTCGGGGGACAGGGGCAGACGAGCAGTACTTC; CDR3: CASRGTGADEQYF
size: .; V: TRBV7-2; D: .; J: TRBJ1-1; DNA: TGTGCCAGCAGCTTAGCTGGGGTAGTGAACACTGAAGCTTTCTTT; CDR3: CASSLAGVVNTEAFF
size: .; V: TRBV6-5; D: TRBD2; J: TRBJ2-1; DNA: TGTGCCAGCAAGCGGGAGGGCCGGTATGAGCAGTTCTTC; CDR3: CASKREGRYEQFF
size: .; V: TRBV5-1; D: .; J: TRBJ2-1; DNA: TGCGCCAGCAGACCTGAGGGGACCTGGGGGAACAATGAGCAGTTCTTC; CDR3: CASRPEGTWGNNEQFF
size: .; V: TRBV6-5; D: .; J: TRBJ2-3; DNA: TGTGCCAGCAGTTACGGTAGCAGTGGAGACACAGATACGCAGTATTTT; CDR3: CASSYGSSGDTDTQYF
size: .; V: TRBV15; D: .; J: TRBJ2-5; DNA: TGTGCCACCAGCAGAGATCTAATCCGGGGCCCCTCGGGGGAGACCCAGTACTTC; CDR3: CATSRDLIRGPSGETQYF
size: few; V: TRBV5-5; D: .; J: TRBJ1-1; DNA: TGTGCCAGCAGCCCGAACCGGGGAACTGAAGCTTTCTTT; CDR3: CASSPNRGTEAFF
size: .; V: TRBV7-3; D: .; J: TRBJ2-7; DNA: TGTGCCAGCGCCCGGACTAACAACTACGAGCAGTACTTC; CDR3: CASARTNNYEQYF
size: .; V: TRBV29-1; D: TRBD2; J: TRBJ2-2; DNA: TGCAGCGTTATGGGTAGCGGGGGAATGAACACCGGGGAGCTGTTTTTT; CDR3: CSVMGSGGMNTGELFF
size: .; V: TRBV11-2; D: TRBD2; J: TRBJ2-1; DNA: TGTGCCAGCAGCTCCTACGCGTACGGGAGGGACTCAGTGCAGTTCTTC; CDR3: CASSSYAYGRDSVQFF